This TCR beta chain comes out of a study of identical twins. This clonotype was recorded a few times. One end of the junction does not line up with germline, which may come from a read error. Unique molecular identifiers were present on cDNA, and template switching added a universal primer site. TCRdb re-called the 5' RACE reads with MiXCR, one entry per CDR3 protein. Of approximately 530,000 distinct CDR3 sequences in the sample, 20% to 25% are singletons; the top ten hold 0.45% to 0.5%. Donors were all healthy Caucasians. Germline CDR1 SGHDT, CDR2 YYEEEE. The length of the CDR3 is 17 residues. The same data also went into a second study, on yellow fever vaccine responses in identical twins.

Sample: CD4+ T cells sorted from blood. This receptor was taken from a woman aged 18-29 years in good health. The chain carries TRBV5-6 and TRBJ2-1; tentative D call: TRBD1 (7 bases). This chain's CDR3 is CASNLQGGWGSYNEQFF. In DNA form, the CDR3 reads TGTGCCAGCAACTTGCAGGGGGGATGGGGCTCCTACAATGAGCAGTTCTTC.